These 30 T cell receptor beta chains came from one sample sequenced in a study of Ad26.COV2.S vaccination and SARS-CoV-2 variants. The data were produced by immunoSEQ multiplex PCR, yet TCRdb's version contains in-frame clones alone and is incomplete. Of about 680,000 clones in the sample, more than 70% were seen once. The treatment denotes: 19 received Ad26.COV2.S at low or high dose, single or two shots; several received placebo; per-sample allocation not given. Collection of samples fell on day 63 after the first vaccine or placebo injection. The sample in question was peripheral blood, obtained in a trial of Ad26.COV2.S vaccine versus placebo. These receptor sequences come from a person aged 18-60 years who received the Ad26.COV2.S COVID-19 vaccine or a placebo.

For the CDR3, the DNA is TGTGCCAGCAGTTGGTCTAGCGGGAAGGGTGAGCAGTTCTTC. This gives the protein CASSWSSGKGEQFF. The chain carries TRBV6-2 or TRBV6-3 and TRBJ2-1; TRBD2 matches at 9 bases. CDR1 and CDR2 (germline): MNHEY, SVGEGT. The CDR3 consists of 14 residues. The V gene end was trimmed by 4 bases and the J gene end by 9 bases; junction bases not matched to a gene: 7.

The chain joins TRBV24-1 to TRBJ2-7, with 8 nucleotides matching TRBD1. The length of the CDR3 is 16 residues. Losses at the gene ends were 5 bases for V and 0 bases for J; bases not matched to a gene: 8. The germline CDR1 and CDR2 sequences are KGHDR and SFDVKD. In DNA, the CDR3 is TGTGCCACCAGTGGAACCGGGACAGGAGACTCCTACGAGCAGTACTTC. It is translated as CATSGTGTGDSYEQYF.

J is TRBJ1-1 and V is TRBV27; a weak D match, TRBD1 (6 bases). Trimming shortened V by 1 base and J by 0 bases, and 18 bases separated the two germline ends. CDR1 and CDR2 (germline): MNHEY, SMNVEV (reference sequence). The length of the CDR3 is 18 residues. The CDR3 here is CASSLWAGDPFMNTEAFF. The DNA of the CDR3 is TGTGCCAGCAGTTTATGGGCAGGGGACCCGTTCATGAACACTGAAGCTTTCTTT.

The J gene is TRBJ1-2, the V gene TRBV3-1 (or the pseudogene TRBV3-2), with D perhaps matching TRBD1 (6 bases). The germline V gene encodes CDR1 LGHDT and CDR2 YNNKEL (reference sequence). The CDR3 covers 14 residues. The germline V and J ends were trimmed by 5 bases and 7 bases, with 17 bases remaining between them. As DNA, the CDR3 is TGTGCCAGCAGCATTCAGGGGCCCTCCGGTGGCTACACCTTC. Its translation is CASSIQGPSGGYTF.

The table lists this clone with a count of one. V and J are TRBV27 and TRBJ1-1, with 7 bases matching TRBD1. Losses at the gene ends were 6 bases for V and 1 base for J; bases not matched to a gene: 5. The CDR3 sequence is 14 residues long. Per the germline V gene, CDR1 is MNHEY and CDR2 is SMNVEV (reference sequence). The chain's CDR3 is CASRTGDWNTEAFF. CDR3 sequence (DNA): TGTGCCAGCAGAACAGGGGATTGGAACACTGAAGCTTTCTTT.

The DNA of the CDR3 is TGTGCCAGCAGCCAAGAAGCCCCCGGGGTTGGCTATAGCAATCAGCCCCAGCATTTT. Protein: CASSQEAPGVGYSNQPQHF. The V and J genes are TRBV3-1 (or the pseudogene TRBV3-2) and TRBJ1-5; the D is unclear. CDR1 and CDR2 from the germline V gene are LGHDT and YNNKEL (reference sequence). The CDR3 runs 19 residues. Deletions cut 0 bases from V and 0 bases from J, with 18 bases between.

The rearrangement joins TRBV12-3 or TRBV12-4 to TRBJ1-1; 9 bases align to TRBD1. The CDR3 loop spans 13 amino acids. V dropped 5 bases and J dropped 7; count of bases not matched to a gene: 5. CDR3 nucleotide sequence: TGTGCCAGCAGTCTACAGGGGGCAGGTGAAGCTTTCTTT. Its translation is CASSLQGAGEAFF.

The chain has TRBV28 and TRBJ2-5; D is unclear. V dropped 6 bases and J dropped 4 bases, with 15 bases sitting between them. The CDR3 consists of 14 residues. In germline, CDR1 is MDHEN, CDR2 SYDVKM. This CDR3 is CASSTTVVRETQYF. The CDR3 DNA reads as TGTGCCAGCAGCACAACGGTCGTTAGAGAGACCCAGTACTTC. Full variable domain (outside the CDR3, taken from reference TRBV28 and TRBJ2-5): DVKVTQSSRYLVKRTGEKVFLECVQDMDHENMFWYRQDPGLGLRLIYFSYDVKMKEKGDIPEGYSVSREKKERFSLILESASTNQTSMYLCASSTTVVRETQYFGPGTRLLVL.

The chain carries TRBV30 and TRBJ1-1, with 9 bases that match TRBD1. J was trimmed by 2 bases and V by 3 bases; bases with no gene match: 7. This CDR3 has 15 residues. Germline V gives CDR1 GTSNPN, CDR2 SVGIG (reference sequence). This CDR3 reads CAWRPQGAGNTEAFF. Here the CDR3 DNA reads TGTGCCTGGAGGCCACAGGGGGCTGGTAACACTGAAGCTTTCTTT.

The chain uses TRBV2 and TRBJ1-3; D is unresolved. CDR1 is SNHLY, CDR2 FYNNEI, per germline. The V end was cut by 6 bases, the J end by 0 bases, with 12 bases between. CDR3 length equals 15 residues. The CDR3 loop is CASSPTFPSGNTIYF. CDR3 nucleotide sequence: TGTGCCAGCAGCCCGACATTCCCCTCTGGAAACACCATATATTTT.

The chain uses TRBV19 and TRBJ1-1, with D perhaps matching TRBD1 (6 bases). Germline CDR1 and CDR2: LNHDA and SQIVND (reference sequence). The V and J ends lost 3 bases and 1 base respectively, with 15 bases between them. This CDR3 has 16 amino acids. The DNA of the CDR3 is TGTGCCAGTAGTATTACCCTGGGGGGCCGGAACACTGAAGCTTTCTTT. This translates into CASSITLGGRNTEAFF.

The J gene is TRBJ2-6, the V gene TRBV7-2, with TRBD1 identical over 9 bases. The germline CDR1 and CDR2 sequences are SGHTA and FQGNSA. V gave up 0 bases and J gave up 1 base; unmatched junction bases: 7. This CDR3 is 19 amino acids long. CDR3 nucleotides: TGTGCCAGCAGCTTAGCAAGGGGGACAGGGTCTTCTGGGGCCAACGTCCTGACTTTC. It codes for CASSLARGTGSSGANVLTF.

The chain joins TRBV7-6 to TRBJ2-3; 7 bases map to TRBD2. J was trimmed by 1 base and V by 4 bases; bases with no gene match: 5. Germline lookup yields CDR1 SGHVS and CDR2 FNYEAQ. The CDR3 is made up of 15 amino acids. In DNA form, the CDR3 reads TGTGCCAGCAGCTCTTCGACTAGCCGCACAGATACGCAGTATTTT. This gives the protein CASSSSTSRTDTQYF.

Comments on this clone: The same CDR3 also results from other DNA sequences found in this sample. CDR3: CASSLNRGYEQYF. In DNA form, the CDR3 reads TGCGCCAGCAGCTTGAACAGGGGCTACGAGCAGTACTTC. V gene TRBV5-1 combines with J gene TRBJ2-7; the match to TRBD1 covers 7 bases. Germline lookup yields CDR1 SGHRS and CDR2 YFSETQ. This CDR3 is built from 13 residues. The ends lost 1 base at V and 3 bases at J; junction bases unmatched: 1.

The chain uses TRBV6-2 or TRBV6-3 and TRBJ2-5, with 9 bases aligning to TRBD1. This CDR3 is built from 15 residues. CDR1 MNHEY and CDR2 SVGEGT come from the germline V gene. J lost 2 bases, V lost 5 bases, and 6 bases had no gene match. The CDR3 DNA is TGTGCCAGCAGTGCCGGGACAGGGTTACAAGAGACCCAGTACTTC. The encoded protein is CASSAGTGLQETQYF.

The gene calls are TRBV19 and TRBJ1-1; D is undetermined. Germline loops: CDR1 LNHDA, CDR2 SQIVND (reference sequence). V was cut by 7 bases and J by 4 bases, with 13 bases left in between. CDR3 size: 13 residues. The CDR3 DNA reads TGTGCCAGTACCCGACAAATTGGCACTGAAGCTTTCTTT. The encoded protein is CASTRQIGTEAFF. The full variable domain, with the rest looked up from reference TRBV19 and TRBJ1-1, is DGGITQSPKYLFRKEGQNVTLSCEQNLNHDAMYWYRQDPGQGLRLIYYSQIVNDFQKGDIAEGYSVSREKKESFPLTVTSAQKNPTAFYLCASTRQIGTEAFFGQGTRLTVV.

This clone has only one observation. The chain couples TRBV25-1 to TRBJ2-5, with a possible D match to TRBD1 (6 bases). The germline CDR1 and CDR2 sequences are MGHDK and SYGVNS. The CDR3 has 14 residues. V lost 3 bases and J 3 bases, leaving 11 bases between the germline ends. For the CDR3, the DNA is TGTGCCAGCAGTGATTTTGGGACAAAAGAGACCCAGTACTTC. Residues: CASSDFGTKETQYF.

The V and J genes are TRBV18 and TRBJ2-3; D might be TRBD1 (6 bases). Looked up from germline, CDR1 is KGHSH and CDR2 is LQKENI. The CDR3 has 17 residues. Trimming pared 5 bases from V and 5 bases from J, leaving 23 bases between. The CDR3 reads CASSLKRDTGRLDTQYF. DNA of the CDR3: TGTGCCAGCTCATTAAAACGGGACACCGGTAGGTTAGATACGCAGTATTTT.

In its sample, this clone was seen once. V usage is TRBV30 and J usage is TRBJ1-1; D gene unclear. With 5 bases removed from V and 10 bases from J, the gap between germline ends came to 23 bases. CDR1 GTSNPN and CDR2 SVGIG come from the germline V gene (reference sequence). There are 14 residues in the CDR3. The CDR3 spells CAWDPPRVNSGAFF. The CDR3 nucleotides are TGTGCCTGGGATCCGCCGAGGGTTAATTCGGGAGCTTTCTTT.

This chain uses TRBV7-2 with TRBJ2-1, with a tentative D call TRBD2 (5 bases). Germline V gene sequence: CDR1 SGHTA, CDR2 FQGNSA. The CDR3 covers 11 residues. Trimming shortened V by 4 bases and J by 11 bases, and 9 bases separated the two germline ends. The CDR3 nucleotides are TGTGCCAGCAGCTCCGTCGGGAAGCAGTTCTTC. Its protein is CASSSVGKQFF.

This clone showed up just once. Other DNA sequences in the sample encode the same CDR3. V is TRBV9 and J is TRBJ2-2; no clear D gene. Germline V lookup: CDR1 SGDLS, CDR2 YYNGEE. CDR3 length: 14 amino acids. V shed 0 bases and J shed 5 bases, with 8 bases lying between them. CDR3 residues: CASSVEGGTGELFF. The DNA of the CDR3 is TGTGCCAGCAGCGTAGAAGGTGGAACCGGGGAGCTGTTTTTT. Full variable domain (outside the CDR3, taken from reference TRBV9 and TRBJ2-2): DSGVTQTPKHLITATGQRVTLRCSPRSGDLSVYWYQQSLDQGLQFLIQYYNGEERAKGNILERFSAQQFPDLHSELNLSSLELGDSALYFCASSVEGGTGELFFGEGSRLTVL.

This chain uses TRBV7-8 with TRBJ2-7; a weak D match, TRBD2 (6 bases). V dropped 3 bases and J dropped 0 bases, with 15 bases sitting between them. This CDR3 is built from 16 residues. Germline lookup yields CDR1 SGHVS and CDR2 FQNEAQ. The DNA for the CDR3 is TGTGCCAGCAGCTTTCTCGGGAGACGGAGCTCCTACGAGCAGTACTTC. Residues: CASSFLGRRSSYEQYF.

V and J are TRBV30 and TRBJ1-2; no clear D gene. The CDR3 spans 11 residues. V lost 3 bases to trimming and J lost 8 bases, with 10 bases between them. Germline V gene data show CDR1 as GTSNPN and CDR2 as SVGIG (reference sequence). The CDR3 DNA follows: TGTGCCTGGAGGCAAGTCCAGGGCTACACCTTC. Protein product: CAWRQVQGYTF.

The rearrangement links TRBV6-5 to TRBJ2-7; tentative D call: TRBD1 (6 bases). This CDR3 is built from 15 residues. V lost 7 bases and J lost 3, with 19 bases in between. Germline loops: CDR1 MNHEY, CDR2 SVGAGI. CDR3: CASTEQQGPIYEQYF. The CDR3 DNA sequence: TGTGCCAGCACGGAACAACAGGGTCCTATCTACGAGCAGTACTTC.

The genes are TRBV5-6 and TRBJ2-7, with D maybe TRBD2 (5 bases). The V end was cut by 1 base, the J end by 1 base, with 18 bases between. From germline, CDR1 is SGHDT and CDR2 YYEEEE. The CDR3 sequence is 17 residues long. This chain's CDR3 is CASSLYRYGGQSYEQYF. CDR3 nucleotides: TGTGCCAGCAGCTTGTATCGGTACGGAGGCCAGTCCTACGAGCAGTACTTC.

This rearrangement joins TRBV7-2 to TRBJ1-4, with unresolved D. This CDR3 comprises 14 residues. V lost 1 base and J lost 0, with 3 bases in between. Germline V gene lookup returns CDR1 SGHTA and CDR2 FQGNSA. The CDR3 reads CASSLVSTNEKLFF. The CDR3 DNA reads as TGTGCCAGCAGCTTAGTTTCAACTAATGAAAAACTGTTTTTT. Full variable domain (missing parts from reference TRBV7-2 and TRBJ1-4): GAGVSQSPSNKVTEKGKDVELRCDPISGHTALYWYRQSLGQGLEFLIYFQGNSAPDKSGLPSDRFSAERTGGSVSTLTIQRTQQEDSAVYLCASSLVSTNEKLFFGSGTQLSVL.

About this clone itself: The sample has other DNA sequences that encode this CDR3 too. This chain links TRBV3-1 (or the pseudogene TRBV3-2) with TRBJ1-5; D is undetermined. V lost 1 base and J 7 bases, leaving 8 bases between the germline ends. The CDR3 is 13 residues long. CDR1 and CDR2 from the germline V gene are LGHDT and YNNKEL (reference sequence). Here the CDR3 reads CASSQGEGQPQHF. The CDR3, as DNA: TGTGCCAGCAGCCAAGGGGAGGGACAGCCCCAGCATTTT.

The chain employs TRBV7-2 and TRBJ1-6; D perhaps matches TRBD1 (5 bases). The CDR3 is made up of 17 amino acids. The germline V gene has CDR1 SGHTA and CDR2 FQGNSA. The V gene lost 0 bases and the J gene lost 6 bases, with 15 bases spanning the gap. The CDR3 sequence: CASSLAGRGSPNSPLHF. The CDR3, as DNA: TGTGCCAGCAGCTTAGCGGGAAGGGGTTCTCCTAATTCACCCCTCCACTTT.

The V gene is TRBV29-1, the J gene TRBJ2-2; 7 bases line up with TRBD2. The germline CDR1 and CDR2 sequences are SQVTM and ANQGSEA. V shed 7 bases and J 3 bases; nucleotides not matched to a gene: 5. The CDR3 runs 13 residues. The CDR3 nucleotides read TGCAGCGCGAGCGGGGTCTACACCGGGGAGCTGTTTTTT. Its protein product is CSASGVYTGELFF.

The chain links TRBV6-5 to TRBJ2-3; unclear D gene. V gave up 7 bases and J gave up 1 base, with 9 bases separating them. The length of the CDR3 is 13 residues. The germline V gene has CDR1 MNHEY and CDR2 SVGAGI. The CDR3 coding sequence is TGTGCCAGCATGGCATCGGGCACAGATACGCAGTATTTT. Protein sequence: CASMASGTDTQYF.